What follows are 21 T cell receptor beta chains derived from one specimen sequenced in a study of technical replicates of blood from a few donors. This table comes from immunoSEQ multiplex PCR, and its TCRdb copy is limited to in-frame clones, with some not included. Of 95,000 to 100,000 clones in the sample, nearly 96% were seen once. The sample was T cells isolated from PBMCs. These receptors were obtained from a human donor in good health.

The chain has TRBV6-5 and TRBJ2-7; 8 bases align to TRBD2. The junction had 14 bases not matched to a gene; V was cut back by 4 bases and J by 6 bases. Germline-derived CDR1 and CDR2 are MNHEY and SVGAGI. CDR3 length equals 16 residues. CDR3 in DNA: TGTGCCAGCAGTTCCGTTCCCGGGACTAGATCTAGCGAGCAGTACTTC. Translating gives CASSSVPGTRSSEQYF.

This clone occurred once. This chain links TRBV2 with TRBJ1-3; 7 positions agree with TRBD1. V shed 4 bases, J shed 0 bases, and the junction held 12 bases outside the gene matches. In germline, CDR1 is SNHLY, CDR2 FYNNEI. The CDR3 is 18 residues long. Here the CDR3 reads CASSGAGTANLSGNTIYF. The DNA of the CDR3 is TGTGCCAGCAGTGGAGCCGGGACAGCTAACCTCTCTGGAAACACCATATATTTT. Filled out from reference TRBV2 and TRBJ1-3, the complete variable domain reads EPEVTQTPSHQVTQMGQEVILRCVPISNHLYFYWYRQILGQKVEFLVSFYNNEISEKSEIFDDQFSVERPDGSNFTLKIRSTKLEDSAMYFCASSGAGTANLSGNTIYFGEGSWLTVV.

The V gene is TRBV7-2, the J gene TRBJ2-5; D is undetermined. Trimming pared 5 bases from V and 4 bases from J, leaving 8 bases between. The CDR3 consists of 12 residues. Germline-derived CDR1 and CDR2 are SGHTA and FQGNSA. CDR3 sequence (DNA): TGTGCCAGCAGCCCCCTCAGAGAGACCCAGTACTTC. Amino acids: CASSPLRETQYF.

The V and J genes are TRBV29-1 and TRBJ2-1; 14 bases are a match to TRBD2. After removal of 4 bases from V and 5 bases from J, the junction contained 1 base not matched to a gene. Germline CDR1 reads SQVTM; CDR2 reads ANQGSEA. The CDR3 extends over 14 amino acids. DNA of the CDR3: TGCAGCGTTGGACTAGCGGGAGGGGACAATGAGCAGTTCTTC. It translates to CSVGLAGGDNEQFF.

The chain has TRBV2 and TRBJ2-2, with TRBD1 matching 11 bases. The CDR3 runs to 15 residues. Germline CDR1 and CDR2: SNHLY and FYNNEI. The ends lost 8 bases at V and 1 base at J; junction bases unmatched: 3. CDR3 in amino acids: CASGQGARNTGELFF. CDR3 bases: TGTGCCAGCGGACAGGGGGCGCGGAACACCGGGGAGCTGTTTTTT.

The gene calls are TRBV9 and TRBJ2-3; maybe TRBD1 (6 bases). This CDR3 has 14 residues. Trimming removed 0 bases from V and 6 bases from J, with 11 bases in between. CDR1 and CDR2 (germline): SGDLS, YYNGEE. The CDR3 DNA sequence: TGTGCCAGCAGCGTAGAGGGGGTGGTGGATACGCAGTATTTT. Protein: CASSVEGVVDTQYF.

The chain is built from TRBV21-1 and TRBJ1-4; TRBD1 reflects the table's D call only, with no check against the DNA. TRBV21-1 is deemed a pseudogene. The CDR3 extends over 16 amino acids. CDR3 coding DNA: TGTGCCAGCAGCAAAGTTCAGGGGGCCGCGAGAGAAAAACTGTTTTTT. Its protein product is CASSKVQGAAREKLFF.

This clone is a singleton in its sample. The CDR3 here is CASRRDFSYEQYF. The CDR3 coding sequence is TGTGCCAGCAGGAGGGACTTCTCCTACGAGCAGTACTTC. The chain uses TRBV2 and TRBJ2-7; possible D gene TRBD2, 6 bases. V was pared by 6 bases and J by 0 bases, with 9 bases between. Germline CDR1 and CDR2: SNHLY and FYNNEI. CDR3 length: 13 amino acids.

This rearrangement joins TRBV4-1 to TRBJ2-2; TRBD1 matches 8 bases. From germline, CDR1 is MGHRA and CDR2 YSYEKL. This CDR3 has 15 residues. With 1 base clipped from V and 6 bases from J, the junction kept 4 bases outside the gene matches. The CDR3 sequence: CASSQAQGVAGELFF. CDR3 DNA sequence: TGCGCCAGCAGCCAAGCACAGGGGGTCGCCGGGGAGCTGTTTTTT.

The CDR3 region has the DNA TGCGCCAGCAGCTTGGCCGAGACAGGACCGAACACTGAAGCTTTCTTT. This encodes CASSLAETGPNTEAFF. V and J are TRBV5-1 and TRBJ1-1; weak D call: TRBD1 (6 bases). The CDR3 loop spans 16 amino acids. CDR1 is SGHRS, CDR2 YFSETQ, per germline. Trimming took 0 bases from V and 1 from J, leaving 13 bases between them.

The chain carries TRBV28 and TRBJ2-2; tentative D call: TRBD2 (5 bases). Germline values: CDR1 MDHEN, CDR2 SYDVKM. Trimming removed 2 bases at V and 0 bases at J, with 13 bases between. This CDR3 comprises 17 residues. The CDR3 loop is CASSLEAGLTNTGELFF. The DNA of the CDR3 is TGTGCCAGCAGTTTAGAGGCGGGCCTTACGAACACCGGGGAGCTGTTTTTT. The full variable domain, its missing parts supplied by reference TRBV28 and TRBJ2-2, is DVKVTQSSRYLVKRTGEKVFLECVQDMDHENMFWYRQDPGLGLRLIYFSYDVKMKEKGDIPEGYSVSREKKERFSLILESASTNQTSMYLCASSLEAGLTNTGELFFGEGSRLTVL.

V is TRBV15 and J is TRBJ2-1; D unresolved. Germline CDR1 is LNHNV and CDR2 is YYDKDF (reference sequence). V was cut by 1 base and J by 7 bases, with 5 bases left in between. CDR3 length equals 12 residues. CDR3 protein: CATSRANNEQFF. The DNA for the CDR3 is TGTGCCACCAGCAGAGCCAATAATGAGCAGTTCTTC.

In DNA, the CDR3 is TGTGCCGGGGGGGGCATAGCGGGAGGTCCCTACGAGCAGTACTTC. It is translated as CAGGGIAGGPYEQYF. This chain connects TRBV10-3 to TRBJ2-7; 10 nucleotides line up with TRBD2. The trim removed 11 bases at V and 2 bases at J, leaving 12 bases unmatched. The CDR3 runs to 15 residues. CDR1 is ENHRY, CDR2 SYGVKD, per germline.

This rearrangement joins TRBV10-2 to TRBJ2-7, with 9 bases aligning to TRBD1. Germline V gene sequence: CDR1 WSHSY, CDR2 SAAADI. This CDR3 has 12 amino acids. Unmatched junction bases numbered 4, after V lost 10 bases and J lost 3 bases. The CDR3 protein is CATTGQGYEQYF. In DNA form, the CDR3 reads TGCGCCACGACGGGACAGGGCTACGAGCAGTACTTC.

The chain has TRBV18 and TRBJ2-7; weak D call: TRBD2 (7 bases). Deletions cut 0 bases from V and 1 base from J, with 13 bases between. This CDR3 is built from 16 residues. From germline, CDR1 is KGHSH and CDR2 LQKENI. The CDR3 sequence: CASSPPGLGGSYEQYF. CDR3 coding DNA: TGTGCCAGCTCACCACCTGGACTAGGGGGGTCCTACGAGCAGTACTTC. The entire variable domain, with the rest obtained from reference TRBV18 and TRBJ2-7, is as follows: NAGVMQNPRHLVRRRGQEARLRCSPMKGHSHVYWYRQLPEEGLKFMVYLQKENIIDESGMPKERFSAEFPKEGPSILRIQQVVRGDSAAYFCASSPPGLGGSYEQYFGPGTRLTVT.

This chain links TRBV4-1 with TRBJ1-5; 11 nucleotides align to TRBD1. The CDR3 totals 15 residues. Germline assignment: CDR1 MGHRA and CDR2 YSYEKL. J gave up 5 bases and V 3 bases, and 3 bases lay outside the gene matches. The CDR3 region is CASSQPDRGHQPQHF. CDR3 nucleotides: TGCGCCAGCAGCCAGCCGGACAGGGGGCATCAGCCCCAGCATTTT.

CDR3 region: CASRMGGADTEAFF. The CDR3 bases are TGTGCCAGCAGAATGGGGGGGGCGGACACTGAAGCTTTCTTT. This chain connects TRBV28 to TRBJ1-1, with D possibly TRBD1 on 6 matching bases. CDR1 MDHEN and CDR2 SYDVKM come from the germline V gene. This CDR3 has 14 amino acids. V dropped 6 bases and J dropped 3 bases, with 14 bases sitting between them.

The chain links TRBV6-6 to TRBJ1-4, with D hard to call. Trimming left V 4 bases short and J 3 bases short, with 9 bases between. The CDR3 has 14 amino acids. The germline gives CDR1 MNHNY, CDR2 SVGAGI (reference sequence). The CDR3 loop is CASSLGTANEKLFF. The CDR3 DNA follows: TGTGCCAGCAGTTTGGGCACGGCTAATGAAAAACTGTTTTTT.

This chain uses TRBV7-8 with TRBJ2-2, with 7 positions matching TRBD1. With V trimmed by 5 bases and J by 2 bases, 14 bases remained unmatched. This CDR3 is 18 amino acids long. CDR1 is SGHVS and CDR2 is FQNEAQ in the germline V gene. CDR3 sequence: CASSLLKPGQRNTGELFF. CDR3 sequence (DNA): TGTGCCAGCAGCCTTCTAAAACCGGGACAGAGAAACACCGGGGAGCTGTTTTTT.

This chain joins TRBV7-3 and TRBJ2-5; D perhaps matches TRBD2 (7 bases). The CDR3 is 14 residues long. CDR1 is SGHTA and CDR2 is FQGTGA in the germline V gene. Trimming pared 1 base from V and 5 bases from J, leaving 11 bases between. CDR3 bases: TGTGCCAGCAGCTTAAATGCGGGGGCGGAGACCCAGTACTTC. The encoded protein is CASSLNAGAETQYF.

This clone was observed a single time. The chain couples TRBV9 to TRBJ1-2, with D possibly being TRBD1 (5 bases). Deletions cut 3 bases from V and 3 bases from J, with 9 bases between. Germline V gives CDR1 SGDLS, CDR2 YYNGEE. The CDR3 covers 13 residues. DNA of the CDR3: TGTGCCAGCAGCGAAGACAGATACTATGGCTACACCTTC. Its protein is CASSEDRYYGYTF.